These 12 T cell receptor beta chains were sequenced from one sample in a study of T-cell memory formation after mild COVID-19. TCRdb passed the 5' RACE reads through MiXCR, listing each CDR3 protein once. The sample yields 450,000 or so distinct CDR3 sequences, around a quarter seen once. The sequenced sample consisted of PBMCs or a T cell subset sorted from them (not recorded which). The receptors derive from an adult woman who had mild COVID-19 (a few samples of this study predate the infection). Cell type and time point are not known.

This chain connects TRBV12-3 or TRBV12-4 to TRBJ1-2, with no clear D. Trimming removed 6 bases at V and 4 bases at J, with 15 bases between. This CDR3 is built from 14 residues. Written as DNA, the CDR3 is TGTGCCAGCAGGCTAAGTCGGCGCGGCTATGGCTACACCTTC. It encodes CASRLSRRGYGYTF.

This clonotype occurred a few times. The rearrangement joins TRBV12-3 or TRBV12-4 to TRBJ2-7, with TRBD2 matching 10 bases. J lost 6 bases, V lost 3 bases, and 8 bases had no gene match. There are 15 residues in the CDR3. The CDR3 bases are TGTGCCAGCAGTTTGGGTAGCGGGGGGAGCCCCGAGCAGTACTTC. It encodes CASSLGSGGSPEQYF.

This clonotype has just a few counts. The rearrangement uses TRBV15 and TRBJ2-6; 7 positions match TRBD2. CDR1 LNHNV and CDR2 YYDKDF come from the germline V gene (reference sequence). The CDR3 is 17 amino acids. V gave up 2 bases and J gave up 1 base; unmatched junction bases: 5. The CDR3 loop reads CATSRKGRASGANVLTF. The CDR3 bases are TGTGCCACCAGCAGAAAAGGGAGGGCTTCTGGGGCCAACGTCCTGACTTTC.

The J gene is TRBJ2-5, the V gene TRBV9; 7 nucleotides agree with TRBD2. Germline loops: CDR1 SGDLS, CDR2 YYNGEE. The CDR3 loop spans 15 amino acids. The V gene end was trimmed by 0 bases and the J gene end by 2 bases; junction bases not matched to a gene: 4. CDR3 in amino acids: CASSVVPSGQETQYF. The CDR3 DNA reads TGTGCCAGCAGCGTAGTGCCTAGCGGACAAGAGACCCAGTACTTC.

The sample holds one count of this clonotype. The genes are TRBV6-4 and TRBJ2-3; weak D call: TRBD2 (7 bases). Germline V gene sequence: CDR1 MRHNA, CDR2 SNTAGT. V dropped 3 bases and J dropped 6 bases, with 16 bases sitting between them. This CDR3 contains 15 residues. The CDR3 nucleotides read TGTGCCAGCAGTGAGGGTCGGGGGGCGATGGATACGCAGTATTTT. It yields the protein CASSEGRGAMDTQYF.

The chain has TRBV7-9 and TRBJ2-7; weak D call: TRBD1 (8 bases). This CDR3 comprises 16 residues. Trimming took 6 bases from V and 5 from J, leaving 23 bases between them. Germline V gene lookup returns CDR1 SEHNR and CDR2 FQNEAQ (reference sequence). This CDR3 reads CASRNYRGGIPDEQYF. The CDR3 nucleotides read TGTGCCAGCAGAAACTACAGGGGGGGTATTCCGGACGAGCAGTACTTC.

The gene calls are TRBV19 and TRBJ2-2; D is unresolved. Trimming took 3 bases from V and 2 from J, leaving 10 bases between them. The length of the CDR3 is 15 residues. Germline CDR1 and CDR2: LNHDA and SQIVND (reference sequence). CDR3 region: CASSIFLVNTGELFF. Here the CDR3 DNA reads TGTGCCAGTAGTATTTTCCTCGTTAACACCGGGGAGCTGTTTTTT.

This rearrangement joins TRBV19 to TRBJ2-7; TRBD2 might be the D (5 bases). The germline V gene has CDR1 LNHDA and CDR2 SQIVND (reference sequence). The V gene lost 4 bases and the J gene lost 0 bases, with 10 bases spanning the gap. The CDR3 is 14 residues long. CDR3 DNA sequence: TGTGCCAGTAGTAACTCGGGAAGCTCCTACGAGCAGTACTTC. It yields the protein CASSNSGSSYEQYF.

The rearrangement links TRBV18 to TRBJ1-2; a possible D gene is TRBD1 (5 bases). Germline CDR1 reads KGHSH; CDR2 reads LQKENI. Trimming removed 6 bases at V and 5 bases at J, with 16 bases between. This CDR3 spans 14 amino acids. The CDR3 DNA follows: TGTGCCAGCTCTCCCGGGACCGCTGGGTATGGCTACACCTTC. It is translated as CASSPGTAGYGYTF.

In this sample, this clonotype turned up many times. The chain recombines TRBV7-3 with TRBJ2-1; the D is unclear. The CDR3 spans 13 residues. V was shortened by 1 base and J by 6 bases, with 7 bases between the two germline ends. Germline assignment: CDR1 SGHTA and CDR2 FQGTGA. CDR3 loop: CASSLSGANEQFF. The DNA for the CDR3 is TGTGCCAGCAGCTTAAGTGGAGCCAATGAGCAGTTCTTC.

The chain is built from TRBV7-6 and TRBJ2-1, with 8 bases identical to TRBD2. The V and J ends lost 0 bases and 6 bases, in that order; junction bases with no gene match: 7. The CDR3 has 16 amino acids. Germline loops: CDR1 SGHVS, CDR2 FNYEAQ. CDR3 DNA: TGTGCCAGCAGCTTAGCCGGGGGGGGACGTGGCAATGAGCAGTTCTTC. As protein: CASSLAGGGRGNEQFF. Combining the CDR3 with reference TRBV7-6 and TRBJ2-1 gives the whole variable domain GAGVSQSPRYKVTKRGQDVALRCDPISGHVSLYWYRQALGQGPEFLTYFNYEAQQDKSGLPNDRFSAERPEGSISTLTIQRTEQRDSAMYRCASSLAGGGRGNEQFFGPGTRLTVL.

This clonotype was picked up a small number of times. This sequence joins TRBV5-4 and TRBJ2-5; 8 bases line up with TRBD2. This CDR3 has 19 amino acids. V was pared by 4 bases and J by 0 bases, with 17 bases of the junction left unmatched. Germline CDR1 and CDR2: SGHNT and YYREEE (reference sequence). The CDR3 loop is CASSPGLLAGGWYQETQYF. The CDR3 nucleotides read TGTGCCAGCAGCCCCGGGTTACTCGCGGGGGGATGGTACCAAGAGACCCAGTACTTC.